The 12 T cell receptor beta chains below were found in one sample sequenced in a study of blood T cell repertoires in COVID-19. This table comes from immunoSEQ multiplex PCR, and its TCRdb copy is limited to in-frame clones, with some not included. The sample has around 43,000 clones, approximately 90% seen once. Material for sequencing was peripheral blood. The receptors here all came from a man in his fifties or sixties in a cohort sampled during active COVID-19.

CDR3 amino acids: CASSGALMYGYTF. The CDR3 DNA follows: TGTGCCAGCAGCGGGGCCCTTATGTATGGCTACACCTTC. The V gene is TRBV7-9, the J gene TRBJ1-2, with D tentatively TRBD1 (5 bases). The V end lost 5 bases, the J end lost 5 bases, and 12 bases lay between the germline ends. The CDR3 contains 13 residues. In germline, CDR1 is SEHNR, CDR2 FQNEAQ (reference sequence).

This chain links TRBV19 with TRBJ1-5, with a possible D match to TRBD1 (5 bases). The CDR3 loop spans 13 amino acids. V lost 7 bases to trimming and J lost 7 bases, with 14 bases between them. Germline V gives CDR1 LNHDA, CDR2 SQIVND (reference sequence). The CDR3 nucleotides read TGTGCCAGTACCAGGGTTGAAGGGCAGCCCCAGCATTTT. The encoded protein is CASTRVEGQPQHF.

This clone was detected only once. The CDR3 loop reads CASRVSGYNEQFF. In DNA, the CDR3 is TGTGCCAGCAGGGTCTCGGGCTACAATGAGCAGTTCTTC. This rearrangement joins TRBV6-5 to TRBJ2-1; D unclear. Between the trimmed V and J ends, which lost 6 bases and 3 bases, there was a span of 9 bases. The CDR3 consists of 13 residues. Germline CDR1 reads MNHEY; CDR2 reads SVGAGI.

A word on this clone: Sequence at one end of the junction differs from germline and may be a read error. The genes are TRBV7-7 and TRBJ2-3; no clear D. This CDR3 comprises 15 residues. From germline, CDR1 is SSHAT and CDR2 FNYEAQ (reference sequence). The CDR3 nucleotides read TGTGCTAGCAGCCTACGGTCGGAGAGCACAGATACGCAGTATTTT. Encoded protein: CASSLRSESTDTQYF.

This chain's CDR3 is CASYLGPGGNEQFF. In DNA form, the CDR3 reads TGTGCCAGTTACCTCGGCCCGGGGGGGAATGAGCAGTTCTTC. The V gene is TRBV5-4, the J gene TRBJ2-1; 8 bases are shared with TRBD2. The CDR3 contains 14 residues. CDR1 SGHNT and CDR2 YYREEE come from the germline V gene (reference sequence). Trimming took 8 bases from V and 7 from J; bases not matched to a gene: 11.

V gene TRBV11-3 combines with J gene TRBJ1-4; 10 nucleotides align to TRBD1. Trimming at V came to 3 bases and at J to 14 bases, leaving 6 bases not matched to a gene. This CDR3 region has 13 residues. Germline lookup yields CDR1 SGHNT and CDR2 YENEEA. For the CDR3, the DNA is TGTGCCAGCAGCTTCCGGGACAGGGGTGACCTGTTTTTT. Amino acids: CASSFRDRGDLFF.

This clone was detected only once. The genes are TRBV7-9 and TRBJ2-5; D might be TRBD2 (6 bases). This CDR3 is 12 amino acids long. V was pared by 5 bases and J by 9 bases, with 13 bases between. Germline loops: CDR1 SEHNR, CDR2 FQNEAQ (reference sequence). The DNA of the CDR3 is TGTGCCAGCAGCCTCGGGACTCAGGCCCAGTACTTC. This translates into CASSLGTQAQYF. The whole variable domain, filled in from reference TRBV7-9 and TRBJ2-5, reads DTGVSQNPRHKITKRGQNVTFRCDPISEHNRLYWYRQTLGQGPEFLTYFQNEAQLEKSRLLSDRFSAERPKGSFSTLEIQRTEQGDSAMYLCASSLGTQAQYFGPGTRLLVL.

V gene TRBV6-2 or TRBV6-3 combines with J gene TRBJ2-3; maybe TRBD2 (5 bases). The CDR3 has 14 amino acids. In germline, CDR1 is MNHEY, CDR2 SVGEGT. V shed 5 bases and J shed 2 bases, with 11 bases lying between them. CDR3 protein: CASSIGVATDTQYF. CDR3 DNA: TGTGCCAGCAGTATCGGGGTGGCCACAGATACGCAGTATTTT.

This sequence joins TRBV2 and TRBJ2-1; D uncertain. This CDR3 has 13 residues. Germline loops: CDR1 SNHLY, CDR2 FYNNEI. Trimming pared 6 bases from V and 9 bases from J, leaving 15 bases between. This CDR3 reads CASREFQEVEQFF. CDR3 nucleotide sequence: TGTGCCAGCAGAGAGTTTCAGGAAGTTGAGCAGTTCTTC.

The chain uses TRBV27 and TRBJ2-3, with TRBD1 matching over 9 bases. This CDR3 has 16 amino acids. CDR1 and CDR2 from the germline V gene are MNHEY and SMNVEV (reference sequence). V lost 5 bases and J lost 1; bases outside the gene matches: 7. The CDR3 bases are TGTGCCAGCAGTAAACAGGGGGCGGGTGGCACAGATACGCAGTATTTT. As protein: CASSKQGAGGTDTQYF.

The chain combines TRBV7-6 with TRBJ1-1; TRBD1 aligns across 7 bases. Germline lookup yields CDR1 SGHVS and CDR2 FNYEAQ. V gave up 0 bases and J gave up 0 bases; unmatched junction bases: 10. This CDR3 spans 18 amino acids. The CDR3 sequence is CASSLAGGQDSLNTEAFF. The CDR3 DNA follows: TGTGCCAGCAGCTTAGCGGGAGGACAGGACTCTTTGAACACTGAAGCTTTCTTT. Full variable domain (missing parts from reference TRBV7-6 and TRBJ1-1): GAGVSQSPRYKVTKRGQDVALRCDPISGHVSLYWYRQALGQGPEFLTYFNYEAQQDKSGLPNDRFSAERPEGSISTLTIQRTEQRDSAMYRCASSLAGGQDSLNTEAFFGQGTRLTVV.

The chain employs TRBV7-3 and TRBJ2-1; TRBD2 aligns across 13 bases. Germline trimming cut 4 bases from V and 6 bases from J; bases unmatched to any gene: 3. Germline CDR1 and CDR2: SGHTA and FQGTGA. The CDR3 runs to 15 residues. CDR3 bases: TGTGCCAGCAGCTGGACTAGCGGGAGTGGCAATGAGCAGTTCTTC. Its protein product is CASSWTSGSGNEQFF.